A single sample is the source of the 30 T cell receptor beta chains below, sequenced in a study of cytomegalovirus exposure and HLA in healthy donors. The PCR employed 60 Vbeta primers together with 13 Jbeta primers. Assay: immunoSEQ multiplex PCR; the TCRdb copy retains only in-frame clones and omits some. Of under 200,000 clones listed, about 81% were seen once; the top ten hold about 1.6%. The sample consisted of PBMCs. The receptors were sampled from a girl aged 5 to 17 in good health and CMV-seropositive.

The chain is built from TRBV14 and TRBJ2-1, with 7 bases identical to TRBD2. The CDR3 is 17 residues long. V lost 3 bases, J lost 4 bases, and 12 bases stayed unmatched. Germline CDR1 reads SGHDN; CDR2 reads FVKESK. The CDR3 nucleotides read TGTGCCAGCAGCCATGGGGTTGGGCTAGCGGCTTACAATGAGCAGTTCTTC. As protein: CASSHGVGLAAYNEQFF.

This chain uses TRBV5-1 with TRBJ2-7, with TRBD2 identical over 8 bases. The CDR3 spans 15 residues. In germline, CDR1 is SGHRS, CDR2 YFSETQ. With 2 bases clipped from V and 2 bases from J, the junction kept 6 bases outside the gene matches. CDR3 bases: TGCGCCAGCAGCTTATCCGGGGGGGCCGCCTACGAGCAGTACTTC. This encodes CASSLSGGAAYEQYF. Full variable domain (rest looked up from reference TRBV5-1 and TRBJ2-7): KAGVTQTPRYLIKTRGQQVTLSCSPISGHRSVSWYQQTPGQGLQFLFEYFSETQRNKGNFPGRFSGRQFSNSRSEMNVSTLELGDSALYLCASSLSGGAAYEQYFGPGTRLTVT.

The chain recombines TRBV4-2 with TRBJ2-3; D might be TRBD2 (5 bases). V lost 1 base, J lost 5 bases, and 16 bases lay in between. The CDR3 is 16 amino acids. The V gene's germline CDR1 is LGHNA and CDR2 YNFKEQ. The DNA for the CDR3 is TGTGCCAGCAGCCAAGGGCTAGCCGAGAGCCTAGATACGCAGTATTTT. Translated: CASSQGLAESLDTQYF.

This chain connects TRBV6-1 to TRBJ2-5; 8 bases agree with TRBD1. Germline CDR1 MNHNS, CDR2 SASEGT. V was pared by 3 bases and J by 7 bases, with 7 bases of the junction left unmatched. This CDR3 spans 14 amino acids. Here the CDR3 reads CASSDGTGLGTQYF. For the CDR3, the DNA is TGTGCCAGCAGTGACGGGACAGGCTTAGGGACCCAGTACTTC.

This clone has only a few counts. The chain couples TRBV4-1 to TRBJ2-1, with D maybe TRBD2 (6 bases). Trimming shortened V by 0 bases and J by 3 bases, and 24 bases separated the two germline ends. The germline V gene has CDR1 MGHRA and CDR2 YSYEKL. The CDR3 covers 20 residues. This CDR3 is CASSQDTVMTDSGFYNEQFF. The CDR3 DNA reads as TGCGCCAGCAGCCAAGATACAGTAATGACAGACAGCGGGTTCTACAATGAGCAGTTCTTC.

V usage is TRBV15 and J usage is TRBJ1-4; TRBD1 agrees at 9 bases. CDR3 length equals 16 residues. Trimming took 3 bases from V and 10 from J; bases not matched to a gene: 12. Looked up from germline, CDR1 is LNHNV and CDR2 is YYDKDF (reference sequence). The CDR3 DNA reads TGTGCCACCAGCAGGGCCCCCGGGACAGGGTTAGGAAAACTGTTTTTT. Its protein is CATSRAPGTGLGKLFF.

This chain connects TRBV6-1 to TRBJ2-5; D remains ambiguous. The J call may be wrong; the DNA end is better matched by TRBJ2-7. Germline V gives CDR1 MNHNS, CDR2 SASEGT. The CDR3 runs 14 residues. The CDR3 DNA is TGTGCCAGCAGTGAACGAAGTACCTCCTACGAGCAGTACTTC. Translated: CASSERSTSYEQYF.

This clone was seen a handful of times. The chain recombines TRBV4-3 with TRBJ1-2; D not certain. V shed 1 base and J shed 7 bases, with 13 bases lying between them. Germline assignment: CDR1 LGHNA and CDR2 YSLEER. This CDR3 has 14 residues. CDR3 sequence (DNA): TGCGCCAGCAGCCAAGGCCAGAGGGTCGGTGGCTACACCTTC. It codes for CASSQGQRVGGYTF.

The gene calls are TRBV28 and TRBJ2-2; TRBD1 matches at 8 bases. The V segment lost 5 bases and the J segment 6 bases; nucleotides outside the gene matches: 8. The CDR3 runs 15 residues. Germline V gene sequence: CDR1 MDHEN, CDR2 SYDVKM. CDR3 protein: CASSPGQGLSGELFF. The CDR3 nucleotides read TGTGCCAGCAGTCCTGGACAGGGACTGTCCGGGGAGCTGTTTTTT.

The CDR3 DNA is TGCAGCGTTGGACAGGGGGCGAATGAGCAGTTCTTC. The encoded protein is CSVGQGANEQFF. This chain links TRBV29-1 with TRBJ2-1; 10 nucleotides agree with TRBD1. The CDR3 has 12 amino acids. Germline V lookup: CDR1 SQVTM, CDR2 ANQGSEA. The junction had 1 base not matched to a gene; V was cut back by 4 bases and J by 7 bases.

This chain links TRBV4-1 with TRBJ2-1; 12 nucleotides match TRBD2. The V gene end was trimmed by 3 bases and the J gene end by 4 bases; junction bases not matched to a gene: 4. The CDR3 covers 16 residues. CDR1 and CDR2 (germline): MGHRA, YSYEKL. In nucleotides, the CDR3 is TGCGCCAGCAGCCAGCCGGGACTAGCGGGTTACAATGAGCAGTTCTTC. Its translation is CASSQPGLAGYNEQFF.

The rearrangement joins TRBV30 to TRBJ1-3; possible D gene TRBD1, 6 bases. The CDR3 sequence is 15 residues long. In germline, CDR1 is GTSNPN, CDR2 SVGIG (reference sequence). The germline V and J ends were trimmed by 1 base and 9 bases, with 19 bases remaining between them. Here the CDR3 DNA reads TGTGCCTGGAGTGAGGACAGTCTCCCTTCCCGCACCATATATTTT. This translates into CAWSEDSLPSRTIYF. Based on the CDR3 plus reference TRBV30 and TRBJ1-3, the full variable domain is SQTIHQWPATLVQPVGSPLSLECTVEGTSNPNLYWYRQAAGRGLQLLFYSVGIGQISSEVPQNLSASRPQDRQFILSSKKLLLSDSGFYLCAWSEDSLPSRTIYFGEGSWLTVV.

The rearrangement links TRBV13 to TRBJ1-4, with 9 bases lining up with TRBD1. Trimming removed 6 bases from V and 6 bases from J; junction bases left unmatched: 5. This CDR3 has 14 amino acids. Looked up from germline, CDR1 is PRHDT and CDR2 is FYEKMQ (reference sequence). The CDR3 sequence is CASRPTGGDEKLFF. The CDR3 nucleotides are TGTGCCAGCAGACCGACAGGGGGGGATGAAAAACTGTTTTTT.

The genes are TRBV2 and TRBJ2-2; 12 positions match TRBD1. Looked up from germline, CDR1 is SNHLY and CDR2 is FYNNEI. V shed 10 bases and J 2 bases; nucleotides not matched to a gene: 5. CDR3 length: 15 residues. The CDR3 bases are TGTGCCACCTGGGACAGGGGGCGTAACACCGGGGAGCTGTTTTTT. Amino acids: CATWDRGRNTGELFF. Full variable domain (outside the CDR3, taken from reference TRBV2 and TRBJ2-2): EPEVTQTPSHQVTQMGQEVILRCVPISNHLYFYWYRQILGQKVEFLVSFYNNEISEKSEIFDDQFSVERPDGSNFTLKIRSTKLEDSAMYFCATWDRGRNTGELFFGEGSRLTVL.

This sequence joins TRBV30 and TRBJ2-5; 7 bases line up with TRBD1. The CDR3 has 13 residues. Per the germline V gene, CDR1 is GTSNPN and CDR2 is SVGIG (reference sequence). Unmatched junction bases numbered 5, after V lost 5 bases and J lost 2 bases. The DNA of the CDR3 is TGTGCCTGGGGGGACAGAGTACAAGAGACCCAGTACTTC. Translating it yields CAWGDRVQETQYF.

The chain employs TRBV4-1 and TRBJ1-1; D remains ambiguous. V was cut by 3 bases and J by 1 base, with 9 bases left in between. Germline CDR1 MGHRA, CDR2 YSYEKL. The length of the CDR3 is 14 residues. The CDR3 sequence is CASSQSQENTEAFF. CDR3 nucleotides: TGCGCCAGCAGCCAGTCCCAGGAGAACACTGAAGCTTTCTTT.

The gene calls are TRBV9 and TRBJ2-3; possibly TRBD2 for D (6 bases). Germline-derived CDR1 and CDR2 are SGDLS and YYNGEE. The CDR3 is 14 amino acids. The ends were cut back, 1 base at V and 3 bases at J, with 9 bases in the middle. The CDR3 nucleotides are TGTGCCAGCAGCGTATCCGGGGGAACAGATACGCAGTATTTT. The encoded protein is CASSVSGGTDTQYF.

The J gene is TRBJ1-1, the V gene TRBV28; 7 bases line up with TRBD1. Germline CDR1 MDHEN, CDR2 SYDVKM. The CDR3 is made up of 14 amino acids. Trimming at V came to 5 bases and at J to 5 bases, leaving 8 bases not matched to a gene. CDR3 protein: CASSPPTGSTEAFF. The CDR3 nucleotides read TGTGCCAGCAGTCCACCGACAGGGAGTACTGAAGCTTTCTTT.

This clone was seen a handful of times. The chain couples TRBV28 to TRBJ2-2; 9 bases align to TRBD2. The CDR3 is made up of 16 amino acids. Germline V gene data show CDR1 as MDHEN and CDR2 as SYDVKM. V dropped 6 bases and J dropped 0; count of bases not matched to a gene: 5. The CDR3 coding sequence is TGTGCCAGCAGGTCATCTAGCGGGACGAACACCGGGGAGCTGTTTTTT. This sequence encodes CASRSSSGTNTGELFF.

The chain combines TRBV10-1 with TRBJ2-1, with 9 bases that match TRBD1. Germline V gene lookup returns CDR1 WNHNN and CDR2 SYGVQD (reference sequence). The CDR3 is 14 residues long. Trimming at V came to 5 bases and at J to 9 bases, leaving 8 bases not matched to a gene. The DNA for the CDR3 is TGCGCCAGCAGTATCGGACAGGGGATAGGTGAGCAGTTCTTC. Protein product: CASSIGQGIGEQFF.

The CDR3 sequence is CASSPTSPTDTQYF. Here the CDR3 DNA reads TGTGCCAGTAGCCCGACTAGCCCCACAGATACGCAGTATTTT. This chain connects TRBV19 to TRBJ2-3; the match to TRBD2 covers 7 bases. The CDR3 contains 14 residues. Unmatched junction bases numbered 5, after V lost 6 bases and J lost 2 bases. CDR1 and CDR2 from the germline V gene are LNHDA and SQIVND (reference sequence).

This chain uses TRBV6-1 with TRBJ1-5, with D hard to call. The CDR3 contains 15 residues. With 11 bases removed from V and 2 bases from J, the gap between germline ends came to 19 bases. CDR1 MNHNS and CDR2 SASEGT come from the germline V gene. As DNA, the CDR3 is TGTGCCTCTCTCCCGGTTGACTACCGCAATCAGCCCCAGCATTTT. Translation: CASLPVDYRNQPQHF.

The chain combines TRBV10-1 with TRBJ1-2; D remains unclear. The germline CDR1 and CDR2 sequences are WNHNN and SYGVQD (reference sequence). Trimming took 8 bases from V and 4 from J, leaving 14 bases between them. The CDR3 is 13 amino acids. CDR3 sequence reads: CASPPEFGYGYTF. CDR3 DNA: TGCGCCAGCCCGCCGGAGTTCGGCTATGGCTACACCTTC.

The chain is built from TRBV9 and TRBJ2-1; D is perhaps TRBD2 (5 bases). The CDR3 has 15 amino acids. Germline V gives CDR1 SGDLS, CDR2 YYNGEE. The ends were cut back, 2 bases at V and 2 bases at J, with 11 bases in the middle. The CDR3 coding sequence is TGTGCCAGCAGCGTCTCGGAGGATCCCTACAATGAGCAGTTCTTC. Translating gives CASSVSEDPYNEQFF.

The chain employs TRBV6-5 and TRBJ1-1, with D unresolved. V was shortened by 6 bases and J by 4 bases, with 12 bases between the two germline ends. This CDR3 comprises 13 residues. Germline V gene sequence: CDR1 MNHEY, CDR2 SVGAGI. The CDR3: CASRVGSSTEAFF. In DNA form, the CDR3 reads TGTGCCAGCAGGGTTGGGAGTTCCACTGAAGCTTTCTTT.

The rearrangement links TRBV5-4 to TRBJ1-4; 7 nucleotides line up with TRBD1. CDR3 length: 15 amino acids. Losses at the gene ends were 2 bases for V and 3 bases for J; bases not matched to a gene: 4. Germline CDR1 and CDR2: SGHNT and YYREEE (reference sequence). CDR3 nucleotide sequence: TGTGCCAGCAGCTTAGGGGGCCTGGCTAATGAAAAACTGTTTTTT. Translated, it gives CASSLGGLANEKLFF.

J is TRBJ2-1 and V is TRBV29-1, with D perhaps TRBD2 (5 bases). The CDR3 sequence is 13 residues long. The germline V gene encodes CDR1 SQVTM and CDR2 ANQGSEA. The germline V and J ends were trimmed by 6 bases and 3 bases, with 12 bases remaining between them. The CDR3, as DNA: TGCAGCGTCCGGGGTGATATCTACAATGAGCAGTTCTTC. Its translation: CSVRGDIYNEQFF.

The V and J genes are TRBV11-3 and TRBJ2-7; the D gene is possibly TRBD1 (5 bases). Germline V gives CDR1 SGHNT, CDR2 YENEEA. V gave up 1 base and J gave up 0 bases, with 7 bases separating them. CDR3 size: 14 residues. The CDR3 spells CASSLGGASYEQYF. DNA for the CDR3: TGTGCCAGCAGCTTAGGTGGGGCCTCCTACGAGCAGTACTTC. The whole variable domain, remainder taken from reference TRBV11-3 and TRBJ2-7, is EAGVVQSPRYKIIEKKQPVAFWCNPISGHNTLYWYLQNLGQGPELLIRYENEEAVDDSQLPKDRFSAERLKGVDSTLKIQPAELGDSAVYLCASSLGGASYEQYFGPGTRLTVT.

CDR3 sequence reads: CASQGDRVGNTQYF. DNA for the CDR3: TGTGCCAGCCAGGGAGACAGGGTAGGAAATACGCAGTATTTT. The chain carries TRBV19 and TRBJ2-3; 7 nucleotides align to TRBD1. CDR3 length: 14 amino acids. V dropped 9 bases and J dropped 7; count of bases not matched to a gene: 13. Germline CDR1 reads LNHDA; CDR2 reads SQIVND (reference sequence).

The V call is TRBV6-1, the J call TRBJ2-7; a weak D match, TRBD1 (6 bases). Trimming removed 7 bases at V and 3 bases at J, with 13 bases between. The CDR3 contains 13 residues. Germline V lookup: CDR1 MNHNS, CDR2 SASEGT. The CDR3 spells CASTRTDIYEQYF. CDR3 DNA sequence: TGTGCCAGCACAAGGACAGACATCTACGAGCAGTACTTC.